The rows below give T cell receptor beta chains drawn from one sample of a study of T cell repertoires in cytomegalovirus infection. TCRdb redid the calling of the reads with MiXCR, one entry per CDR3 protein. The sample includes about 920,000 distinct CDR3 sequences, roughly 30% of them seen just once. Antigens for these TCRs are unknown. The specimen comprised cultured CD8+ T cells from PBMCs, sampled from culture after CMV antigen stimulation. The source is a human donor in good health (CMV status not recorded). Some clones in this sample may be carry-over from other donors' samples. The CDR3 runs from the conserved cysteine through the conserved F or W. A D gene is named only where the DNA matches it firmly. Size is stated for part of the rows, as once, few or many counts, or as a class when the clone is expanded.

v_gene: TRBV12-3/TRBV12-4
d_gene: NA
abundance: few
j_gene: TRBJ2-3
CDR3nt: TGTGCCAGCAGTTTAAGGCACGGCACAGATACGCAGTATTTT
CDR3aa: CASSLRHGTDTQYF

v_gene: TRBV12-3/TRBV12-4
d_gene: TRBD2
abundance: NA
j_gene: TRBJ2-1
CDR3nt: TGTGCCAGCAGTTTCTTTTTAGCGGGGGCAACTAATGAGCAGTTCTTC
CDR3aa: CASSFFLAGATNEQFF

v_gene: TRBV12-5
d_gene: TRBD1
abundance: few
j_gene: TRBJ1-1
CDR3nt: TGTGCTAGTGGTTTCGGGACAGGGTACACTGAAGCTTTCTTT
CDR3aa: CASGFGTGYTEAFF

v_gene: TRBV6-5
d_gene: NA
abundance: NA
j_gene: TRBJ2-3
CDR3nt: TGTGCCAGCAGTCACCTGGGCGCAGCGGATACGCAGTATTTT
CDR3aa: CASSHLGAADTQYF

v_gene: TRBV12-3/TRBV12-4
d_gene: NA
abundance: NA
j_gene: TRBJ2-2
CDR3nt: TGTGCCAGCAGTTCCCCCGGCAGGGCTGCCGGGGAGCTGTTTTTT
CDR3aa: CASSSPGRAAGELFF

v_gene: TRBV14
d_gene: NA
abundance: NA
j_gene: TRBJ1-2
CDR3nt: TGTGCCAGCAGCCAAGACTGGGCGGCTAGCTATGGCTACACCTTC
CDR3aa: CASSQDWAASYGYTF

v_gene: TRBV7-8
d_gene: NA
abundance: few
j_gene: TRBJ2-1
CDR3nt: TGTGCCAGCAGCCGCTCGGTCGATGAGCAGTTCTTC
CDR3aa: CASSRSVDEQFF

v_gene: TRBV27
d_gene: TRBD2
abundance: NA
j_gene: TRBJ2-1
CDR3nt: TGTGCCAGCATAAATAGCGGGGTTAGCTCCTACAATGAGCAGTTCTTC
CDR3aa: CASINSGVSSYNEQFF

v_gene: TRBV20-1
d_gene: TRBD2
abundance: NA
j_gene: TRBJ2-7
CDR3nt: TGCAGTGCTGGCGGACTAGCGGGGGGCTACGAGCAGTACTTC
CDR3aa: CSAGGLAGGYEQYF

v_gene: TRBV12-3/TRBV12-4
d_gene: TRBD2
abundance: few
j_gene: TRBJ2-3
CDR3nt: TGTGCCAGCACCCCTGGGCGGGGGGCCCTAAGCACAGATACGCAGTATTTT
CDR3aa: CASTPGRGALSTDTQYF

v_gene: TRBV6-6
d_gene: NA
abundance: few
j_gene: TRBJ1-2
CDR3nt: TGTGCCAGCAGTTACGGACCCGGCAGCTATGGCTACACCTTC
CDR3aa: CASSYGPGSYGYTF

v_gene: TRBV7-8
d_gene: NA
abundance: few
j_gene: TRBJ2-7
CDR3nt: TGTGCCAGCAGCTCCGTTCGTGGCGGCCCCTACGAGCAGTACTTC
CDR3aa: CASSSVRGGPYEQYF

v_gene: TRBV6-1
d_gene: NA
abundance: once
j_gene: TRBJ2-7
CDR3nt: TGTGCCAGCAGTGAAGCGCGCGCAGCGTACTACGAGCAGTACTTC
CDR3aa: CASSEARAAYYEQYF

v_gene: TRBV5-3
d_gene: NA
abundance: once
j_gene: TRBJ2-1
CDR3nt: TGTGCCAGCAGCACAGACAGGGAGGATGAGCAGTTCTTC
CDR3aa: CASSTDREDEQFF

v_gene: TRBV15
d_gene: NA
abundance: once
j_gene: TRBJ1-2
CDR3nt: TGTGCCACCAGCAGAGAGGAGGGTTGTAGCTACACCTTC
CDR3aa: CATSREEGCSYTF

v_gene: TRBV6-5
d_gene: TRBD1
abundance: many
j_gene: TRBJ1-2
CDR3nt: TGTGCCAGCAGTTACTCGGGGACAGGAAGCTATGGCTACACCTTC
CDR3aa: CASSYSGTGSYGYTF

v_gene: TRBV7-8
d_gene: NA
abundance: many
j_gene: TRBJ2-7
CDR3nt: TGTGCCAGCAGCTTAGCTATCCCCGTCTACGAGCAGTACTTC
CDR3aa: CASSLAIPVYEQYF

v_gene: TRBV20-1
d_gene: NA
abundance: few
j_gene: TRBJ2-1
CDR3nt: TGCAGTGCTAGAGATCTGGGGGCGGGGAACAATGAGCAGTTCTTC
CDR3aa: CSARDLGAGNNEQFF

v_gene: TRBV6-1
d_gene: TRBD2
abundance: NA
j_gene: TRBJ2-7
CDR3nt: TGTGCCAGCAGTCCCTCGGGAGCGGGGGCTTTCTACGAGCAGTACTTC
CDR3aa: CASSPSGAGAFYEQYF

v_gene: TRBV10-3
d_gene: NA
abundance: NA
j_gene: TRBJ2-6
CDR3nt: TGTGCCATCAGTGAGGTCCGGGCAGGGTCCTTTGGGGCCAACGTCCTGACTTTC
CDR3aa: CAISEVRAGSFGANVLTF

v_gene: TRBV4-1
d_gene: NA
abundance: NA
j_gene: TRBJ2-1
CDR3nt: TGCGCCAGCAGACAGACTAGTGACATCTACAATGAGCAGTTCTTC
CDR3aa: CASRQTSDIYNEQFF

v_gene: TRBV10-3
d_gene: NA
abundance: NA
j_gene: TRBJ2-2
CDR3nt: TGTGCCATCAGTCCCACCGGGGAGCTGTTTTTT
CDR3aa: CAISPTGELFF

v_gene: TRBV27
d_gene: NA
abundance: NA
j_gene: TRBJ2-1
CDR3nt: TGTGCCAGCAGTTTAGGGGTGGGGGATAGCTACAATGAGCAGTTCTTC
CDR3aa: CASSLGVGDSYNEQFF

v_gene: TRBV7-9
d_gene: TRBD1
abundance: few
j_gene: TRBJ2-5
CDR3nt: TGTGCCAGCAGCTCGCAGGACAGGGGGCTCCAAGAGACCCAGTACTTC
CDR3aa: CASSSQDRGLQETQYF

v_gene: TRBV27
d_gene: TRBD1
abundance: NA
j_gene: TRBJ1-2
CDR3nt: TGTGCCAACAGACTCGCAGGGGGTTATGGCTACACCTTC
CDR3aa: CANRLAGGYGYTF

v_gene: TRBV7-9
d_gene: NA
abundance: few
j_gene: TRBJ2-3
CDR3nt: TGTGCCAGCAGCGACGGACAGAGACGCACAGATACGCAGTATTTT
CDR3aa: CASSDGQRRTDTQYF